This T cell receptor beta chain came from a study of blood T cell repertoires in COVID-19. The wider study: PBMCs, B-cell-depleted T cells, or T cells provided the cDNA or gDNA that made up the material.

Data came from immunoSEQ multiplex PCR; TCRdb stores just in-frame clones and leaves some out. The data show hundreds of thousands of clones, with around 87% seen just once and around 15% held by the top ten. The CDR3 covers 13 residues. V was pared by 2 bases and J by 6 bases, with 12 bases between. Germline CDR1 is SGHTS and CDR2 is YDEGEE. This clonotype was obtained from a man aged 25-45 years who had been exposed to COVID-19. The sample comprised PBMCs or T cells enriched from blood (not recorded which). The chain couples TRBV5-8 to TRBJ2-7; a weak D match, TRBD1 (7 bases). CDR3 region: CASSFRGVSEQYF. CDR3 coding DNA: TGTGCCAGCAGCTTCAGGGGGGTTAGCGAGCAGTACTTC. The entire variable domain, with the rest obtained from reference TRBV5-8 and TRBJ2-7, is as follows: EAGVTQSPTHLIKTRGQQATLRCSPISGHTSVYWYQQALGLGLQFLLWYDEGEERNRGNFPPRFSGRQFPNYSSELNVNALELEDSALYLCASSFRGVSEQYFGPGTRLTVT.